This T cell receptor (beta chain) originates from a study of T-cell memory formation after mild COVID-19. The CDR3 totals 14 residues. CDR1 and CDR2 (germline): SQVTM, ANQGSEA. Between the trimmed V and J ends, which lost 3 bases and 2 bases, there was a span of 12 bases. This clonotype was recorded a few times. Its matching antigen is unknown. Study results and caveats: Day 37-peaking second-wave clones had unconfirmed SARS-CoV-2 specificity. Chiefly within CM and EM were the contracting CD4+ clones; CD8+ ones were within EMRA.

MiXCR was run by TCRdb on the 5' RACE reads, yielding one entry per CDR3 protein. The sample records about 140,000 distinct CDR3 sequences, 15% to 20% being singletons. Sequencing was carried out using PBMCs or a T cell subset sorted from them (not recorded which). The TCR originated in an adult woman who had mild COVID-19 (a few samples of this study predate the infection). Cell type and time point are not known. The rearrangement links TRBV29-1 to TRBJ2-3, with D possibly TRBD2 on 5 matching bases. This CDR3 reads CSVDASLYTDTQYF. As DNA, the CDR3 is TGCAGCGTTGATGCTAGCCTGTACACAGATACGCAGTATTTT.